The 15 T cell receptor beta chains listed next were all sequenced from one sample in a study of OX40 agonist ivuxolimab in advanced cancers. TCRdb keeps only in-frame clones here, not all; method: immunoSEQ multiplex PCR. The sample carries about 63,000 clones, approximately 90% recorded once. The source was CD4+ or CD8+ T cells sorted from blood, collected in a trial of the OX40 agonist ivuxolimab. Receptors were obtained from an adult with an advanced solid tumor such as melanoma, head and neck, liver or kidney cancer.

The chain joins TRBV27 to TRBJ2-1, with D possibly TRBD2 on 5 matching bases. V shed 2 bases and J shed 2 bases, with 7 bases lying between them. The CDR3 has 14 residues. Per germline, CDR1 MNHEY and CDR2 SMNVEV (reference sequence). The CDR3 region has the DNA TGTGCCAGCAGTTTACGGGGAACCTACAATGAGCAGTTCTTC. Protein: CASSLRGTYNEQFF.

V and J are TRBV7-2 and TRBJ2-1, with D possibly TRBD1 on 5 matching bases. Trimming cost V 5 bases and J 3 bases, with 8 bases left between them. The germline V gene has CDR1 SGHTA and CDR2 FQGNSA. The CDR3 sequence is 13 residues long. CDR3 protein: CASSLTDYNEQFF. The CDR3 nucleotides read TGTGCCAGCAGCCTGACAGACTACAATGAGCAGTTCTTC.

The V gene is TRBV27, the J gene TRBJ2-1; a possible D gene is TRBD2 (6 bases). CDR1 and CDR2 (germline): MNHEY, SMNVEV (reference sequence). V lost 5 bases to trimming and J lost 7 bases, with 12 bases between them. CDR3 size: 13 residues. The CDR3 DNA is TGTGCCAGCAGTGAACCGGCGGGAAATGAGCAGTTCTTC. Amino acid sequence: CASSEPAGNEQFF.

J is TRBJ1-2 and V is TRBV4-1; D possibly corresponds to TRBD1 (5 bases). CDR1 is MGHRA and CDR2 is YSYEKL in the germline V gene. The V and J ends lost 0 bases and 3 bases respectively, with 14 bases between them. This CDR3 region has 16 residues. CDR3 nucleotide sequence: TGCGCCAGCAGCCAAGATCCTGGCGGGGCCGACTATGGCTACACCTTC. This sequence encodes CASSQDPGGADYGYTF.

This rearrangement joins TRBV27 to TRBJ1-1; D is perhaps TRBD1 (5 bases). This CDR3 is built from 17 residues. V gave up 0 bases and J gave up 3 bases, with 17 bases separating them. Looked up from germline, CDR1 is MNHEY and CDR2 is SMNVEV (reference sequence). The CDR3 spells CASSLSVQGRLDTEAFF. CDR3 in DNA: TGTGCCAGCAGTTTATCGGTGCAGGGACGGTTGGACACTGAAGCTTTCTTT.

This clone has a single count. V gene TRBV4-3 combines with J gene TRBJ1-2; a weak D match, TRBD1 (5 bases). Germline loops: CDR1 LGHNA, CDR2 YSLEER. The CDR3 has 14 amino acids. Trimming pared 1 base from V and 4 bases from J, leaving 10 bases between. The CDR3 coding sequence is TGCGCCAGCAGCCAAGGGGTCAGGGCCTATGGCTACACCTTC. Translated, it gives CASSQGVRAYGYTF.

The chain is built from TRBV28 and TRBJ2-7; D unclear. This CDR3 has 12 residues. Germline CDR1 MDHEN, CDR2 SYDVKM. V lost 2 bases to trimming and J lost 7 bases, with 9 bases between them. CDR3 in DNA: TGTGCCAGCAGTTTAGACAATAAGGAGCAGTACTTC. Protein sequence: CASSLDNKEQYF.

V usage is TRBV7-8 and J usage is TRBJ1-2; D uncertain. V gave up 3 bases and J gave up 2 bases, with 19 bases separating them. The V gene's germline CDR1 is SGHVS and CDR2 FQNEAQ. The CDR3 sequence is 17 residues long. Written as DNA, the CDR3 is TGTGCCAGCAGCTTCGGCCCCGCGGGGATCTCCAACTATGGCTACACCTTC. Its translation: CASSFGPAGISNYGYTF.

This chain links TRBV9 with TRBJ2-7; D perhaps matches TRBD2 (6 bases). This CDR3 comprises 15 residues. The germline V gene encodes CDR1 SGDLS and CDR2 YYNGEE. The V end was cut by 0 bases, the J end by 7 bases, with 17 bases between. Here the CDR3 reads CASSVAYGTHLEQYF. The CDR3 DNA follows: TGTGCCAGCAGCGTAGCATATGGGACTCACCTAGAGCAGTACTTC. Drawing the rest from reference TRBV9 and TRBJ2-7, the complete variable domain is DSGVTQTPKHLITATGQRVTLRCSPRSGDLSVYWYQQSLDQGLQFLIQYYNGEERAKGNILERFSAQQFPDLHSELNLSSLELGDSALYFCASSVAYGTHLEQYFGPGTRLTVT.

The rearrangement links TRBV30 to TRBJ2-2, with a weak D call TRBD2 (6 bases). Per germline, CDR1 GTSNPN and CDR2 SVGIG (reference sequence). The CDR3 loop spans 13 amino acids. V lost 5 bases and J 3 bases, leaving 10 bases between the germline ends. In DNA, the CDR3 is TGTGCCTGGCGGTGGGGGGACACCGGGGAGCTGTTTTTT. Protein sequence: CAWRWGDTGELFF.

The sample holds one count of this clone. The V gene is TRBV28, the J gene TRBJ1-3, with D uncertain. V lost 5 bases to trimming and J lost 0 bases, with 14 bases between them. The germline gives CDR1 MDHEN, CDR2 SYDVKM. The CDR3 extends over 16 amino acids. The CDR3 DNA sequence: TGTGCCAGCAGTATAATAAGAGAGAGCTCTGGAAACACCATATATTTT. It translates to CASSIIRESSGNTIYF.

The rearrangement uses TRBV21-1 and TRBJ2-7; TRBD1 is the table's D call and was not checked against the DNA. TRBV21-1 has pseudogene status. The CDR3 spans 14 residues. The CDR3 DNA is TGTGCCAGCACCACTACAGGGGCCCGCTACGAGCAGTACGTC. Its translation is CASTTTGARYEQYV.

This chain links TRBV5-1 with TRBJ2-2, with 7 positions matching TRBD2. CDR3 length: 15 residues. CDR1 is SGHRS and CDR2 is YFSETQ in the germline V gene. With V trimmed by 4 bases and J by 1 base, 4 bases remained unmatched. CDR3 residues: CASSEGTMNTGELFF. The CDR3 coding sequence is TGCGCCAGCAGCGAGGGGACTATGAACACCGGGGAGCTGTTTTTT.

The chain recombines TRBV13 with TRBJ2-5, with TRBD2 matching 7 bases. The germline gives CDR1 PRHDT, CDR2 FYEKMQ (reference sequence). The CDR3 contains 14 residues. The V segment lost 4 bases and the J segment 7 bases; nucleotides outside the gene matches: 9. Written as DNA, the CDR3 is TGTGCCAGCAGCTCGCAAGCGGGGATGGGGACCCAGTACTTC. This translates into CASSSQAGMGTQYF.

This clone was observed a handful of times. The chain has TRBV7-9 and TRBJ1-3; no definite D call. The germline CDR1 and CDR2 sequences are SEHNR and FQNEAQ (reference sequence). V was pared by 1 base and J by 2 bases, with 9 bases between. CDR3 length: 15 amino acids. CDR3 amino acids: CASSLVESPGNTIYF. CDR3 nucleotides: TGTGCCAGCAGCTTAGTGGAAAGTCCTGGAAACACCATATATTTT.